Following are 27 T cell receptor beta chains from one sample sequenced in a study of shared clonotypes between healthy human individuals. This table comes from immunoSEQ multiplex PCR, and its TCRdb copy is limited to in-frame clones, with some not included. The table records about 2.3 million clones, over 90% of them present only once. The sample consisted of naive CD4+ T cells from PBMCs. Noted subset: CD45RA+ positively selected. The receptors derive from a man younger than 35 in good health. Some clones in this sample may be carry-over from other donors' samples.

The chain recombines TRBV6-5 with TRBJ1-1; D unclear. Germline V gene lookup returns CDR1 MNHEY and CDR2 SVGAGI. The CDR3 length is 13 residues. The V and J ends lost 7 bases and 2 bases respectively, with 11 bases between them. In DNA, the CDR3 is TGTGCCAGCACCCCCGACGGTAACACTGAAGCTTTCTTT. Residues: CASTPDGNTEAFF.

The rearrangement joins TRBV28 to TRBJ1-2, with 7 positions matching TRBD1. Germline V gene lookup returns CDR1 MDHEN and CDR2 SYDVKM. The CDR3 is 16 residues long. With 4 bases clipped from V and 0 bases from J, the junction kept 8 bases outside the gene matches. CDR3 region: CASSSRQGSANYGYTF. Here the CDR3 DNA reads TGTGCCAGCAGTTCTAGACAGGGCTCGGCTAACTATGGCTACACCTTC.

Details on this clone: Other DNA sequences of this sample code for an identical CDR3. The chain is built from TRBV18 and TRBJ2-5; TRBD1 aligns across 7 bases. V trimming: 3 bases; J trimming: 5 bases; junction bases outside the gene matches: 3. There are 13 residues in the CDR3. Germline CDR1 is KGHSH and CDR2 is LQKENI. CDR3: CASSPRGTETQYF. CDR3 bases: TGTGCCAGCTCACCCAGGGGGACGGAGACCCAGTACTTC.

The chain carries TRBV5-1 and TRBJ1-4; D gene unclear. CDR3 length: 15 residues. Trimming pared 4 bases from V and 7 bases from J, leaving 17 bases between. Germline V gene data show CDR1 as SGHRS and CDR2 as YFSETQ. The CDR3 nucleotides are TGCGCCAGCAGCCTCCAACTGGGGAAGGTTGAAAAACTGTTTTTT. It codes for CASSLQLGKVEKLFF.

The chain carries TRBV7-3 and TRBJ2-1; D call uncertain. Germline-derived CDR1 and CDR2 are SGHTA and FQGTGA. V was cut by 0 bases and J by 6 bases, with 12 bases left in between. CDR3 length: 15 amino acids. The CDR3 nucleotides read TGTGCCAGCAGCTTAACGGGCTCCCTGGGCAATGAGCAGTTCTTC. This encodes CASSLTGSLGNEQFF. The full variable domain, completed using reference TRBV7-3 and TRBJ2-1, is GAGVSQTPSNKVTEKGKYVELRCDPISGHTALYWYRQSLGQGPEFLIYFQGTGAADDSGLPNDRFFAVRPEGSVSTLKIQRTERGDSAVYLCASSLTGSLGNEQFFGPGTRLTVL.

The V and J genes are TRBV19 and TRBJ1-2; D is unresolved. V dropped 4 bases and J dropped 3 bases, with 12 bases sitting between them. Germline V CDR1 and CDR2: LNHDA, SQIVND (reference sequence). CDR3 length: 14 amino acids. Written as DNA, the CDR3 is TGTGCCAGTAGTAGCGGCAGCACTCACTATGGCTACACCTTC. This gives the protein CASSSGSTHYGYTF. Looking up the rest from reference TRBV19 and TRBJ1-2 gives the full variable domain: DGGITQSPKYLFRKEGQNVTLSCEQNLNHDAMYWYRQDPGQGLRLIYYSQIVNDFQKGDIAEGYSVSREKKESFPLTVTSAQKNPTAFYLCASSSGSTHYGYTFGSGTRLTVV.

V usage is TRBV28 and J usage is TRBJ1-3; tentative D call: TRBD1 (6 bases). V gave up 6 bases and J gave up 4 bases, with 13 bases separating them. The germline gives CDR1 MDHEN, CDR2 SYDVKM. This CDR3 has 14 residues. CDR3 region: CASREQGPGNTIYF. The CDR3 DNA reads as TGTGCCAGCAGGGAACAGGGCCCGGGAAACACCATATATTTT.

As DNA, the CDR3 is TGTGCCAGCAGCCAGGACAGGGTTGATGGCACTGAAGCTTTCTTT. Its translation is CASSQDRVDGTEAFF. The chain is built from TRBV7-9 and TRBJ1-1, with 8 bases identical to TRBD1. The CDR3 totals 15 residues. J lost 4 bases, V lost 5 bases, and 9 bases had no gene match. Germline CDR1 is SEHNR and CDR2 is FQNEAQ (reference sequence).

CDR3 sequence reads: CASSPPGRVNTEAFF. The CDR3 DNA follows: TGTGCCAGCAGTCCCCCCGGGAGGGTGAACACTGAAGCTTTCTTT. V usage is TRBV28 and J usage is TRBJ1-1; D not resolved. Germline V gives CDR1 MDHEN, CDR2 SYDVKM. The CDR3 has 15 amino acids. V lost 5 bases to trimming and J lost 0 bases, with 13 bases between them.

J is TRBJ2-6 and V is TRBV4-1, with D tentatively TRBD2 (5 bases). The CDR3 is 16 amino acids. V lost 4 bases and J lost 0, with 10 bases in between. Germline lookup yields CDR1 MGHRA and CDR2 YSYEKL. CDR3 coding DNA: TGCGCCAGCAGCCTTTGGAGGAGCTCTGGGGCCAACGTCCTGACTTTC. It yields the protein CASSLWRSSGANVLTF.

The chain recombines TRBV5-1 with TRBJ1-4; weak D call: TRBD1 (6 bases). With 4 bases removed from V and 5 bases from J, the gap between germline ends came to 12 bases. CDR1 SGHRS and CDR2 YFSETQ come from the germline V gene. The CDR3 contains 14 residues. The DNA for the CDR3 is TGCGCCAGCAGCGCGGACAGTCTCAATGAAAAACTGTTTTTT. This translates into CASSADSLNEKLFF.

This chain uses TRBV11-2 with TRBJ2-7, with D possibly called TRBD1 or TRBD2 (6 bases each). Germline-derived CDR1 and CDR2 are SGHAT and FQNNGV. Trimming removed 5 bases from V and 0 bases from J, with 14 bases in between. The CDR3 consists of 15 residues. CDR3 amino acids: CASSRWGDNSYEQYF. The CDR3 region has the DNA TGTGCCAGCAGCCGGTGGGGGGACAACTCCTACGAGCAGTACTTC.

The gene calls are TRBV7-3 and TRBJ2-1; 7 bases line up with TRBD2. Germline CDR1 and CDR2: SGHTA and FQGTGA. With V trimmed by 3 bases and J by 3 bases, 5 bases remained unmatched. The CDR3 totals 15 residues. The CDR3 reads CASSFRRENYNEQFF. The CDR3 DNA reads TGTGCCAGCAGCTTCCGGCGGGAGAACTACAATGAGCAGTTCTTC.

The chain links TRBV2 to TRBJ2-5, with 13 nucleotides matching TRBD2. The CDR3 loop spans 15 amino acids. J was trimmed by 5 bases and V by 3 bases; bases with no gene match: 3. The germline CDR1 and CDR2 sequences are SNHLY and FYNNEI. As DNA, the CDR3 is TGTGCCAGCAGTGATGAACTAGCGGGAGGGGAGACCCAGTACTTC. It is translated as CASSDELAGGETQYF. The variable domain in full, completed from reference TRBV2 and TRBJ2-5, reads EPEVTQTPSHQVTQMGQEVILRCVPISNHLYFYWYRQILGQKVEFLVSFYNNEISEKSEIFDDQFSVERPDGSNFTLKIRSTKLEDSAMYFCASSDELAGGETQYFGPGTRLLVL.

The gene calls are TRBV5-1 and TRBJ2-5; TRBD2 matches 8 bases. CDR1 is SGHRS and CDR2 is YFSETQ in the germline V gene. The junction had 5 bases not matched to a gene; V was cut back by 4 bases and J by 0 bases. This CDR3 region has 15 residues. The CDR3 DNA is TGCGCCAGCAGCACCCGGACTAGCAACCAAGAGACCCAGTACTTC. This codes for CASSTRTSNQETQYF. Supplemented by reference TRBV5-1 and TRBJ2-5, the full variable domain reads KAGVTQTPRYLIKTRGQQVTLSCSPISGHRSVSWYQQTPGQGLQFLFEYFSETQRNKGNFPGRFSGRQFSNSRSEMNVSTLELGDSALYLCASSTRTSNQETQYFGPGTRLLVL.

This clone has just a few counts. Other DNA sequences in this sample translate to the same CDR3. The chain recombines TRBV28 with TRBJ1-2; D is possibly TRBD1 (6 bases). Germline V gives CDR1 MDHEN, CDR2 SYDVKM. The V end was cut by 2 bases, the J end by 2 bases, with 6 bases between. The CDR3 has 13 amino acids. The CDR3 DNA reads TGTGCCAGCAGTTTACAGGGGAACTATGGCTACACCTTC. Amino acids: CASSLQGNYGYTF.

The CDR3 loop is CSVEGRLTNYGYTF. CDR3 nucleotide sequence: TGCAGCGTTGAAGGGCGCCTCACTAACTATGGCTACACCTTC. The V and J genes are TRBV29-1 and TRBJ1-2; D remains ambiguous. Per germline, CDR1 SQVTM and CDR2 ANQGSEA. The CDR3 contains 14 residues. Between the trimmed V and J ends, which lost 1 base and 0 bases, there was a span of 9 bases.

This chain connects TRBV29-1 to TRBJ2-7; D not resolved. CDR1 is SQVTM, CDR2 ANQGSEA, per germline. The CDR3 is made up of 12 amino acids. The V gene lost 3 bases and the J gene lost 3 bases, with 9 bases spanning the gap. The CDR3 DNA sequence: TGCAGCGTTGAGCTCGGCGGCTACGAGCAGTACTTC. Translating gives CSVELGGYEQYF.

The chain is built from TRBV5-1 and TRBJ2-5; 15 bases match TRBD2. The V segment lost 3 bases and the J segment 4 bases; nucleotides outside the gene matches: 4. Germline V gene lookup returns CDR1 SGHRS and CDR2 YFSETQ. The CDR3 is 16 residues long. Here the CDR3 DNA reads TGCGCCAGCAGCTGGACTAGCGGGAGGGCCTCAGAGACCCAGTACTTC. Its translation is CASSWTSGRASETQYF.

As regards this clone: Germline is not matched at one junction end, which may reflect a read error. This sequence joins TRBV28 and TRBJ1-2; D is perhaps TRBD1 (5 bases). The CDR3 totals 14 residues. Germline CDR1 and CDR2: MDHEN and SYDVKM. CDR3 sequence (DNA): TGTGCCACCAGTCCCGGAGGGGCTAACTATGGCTACACCTTC. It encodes CATSPGGANYGYTF.

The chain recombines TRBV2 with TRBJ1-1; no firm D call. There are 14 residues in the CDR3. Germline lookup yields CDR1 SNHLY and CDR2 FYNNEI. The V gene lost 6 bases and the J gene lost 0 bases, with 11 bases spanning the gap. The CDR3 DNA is TGTGCCAGCAGAGCGGGATACATGAACACTGAAGCTTTCTTT. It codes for CASRAGYMNTEAFF.

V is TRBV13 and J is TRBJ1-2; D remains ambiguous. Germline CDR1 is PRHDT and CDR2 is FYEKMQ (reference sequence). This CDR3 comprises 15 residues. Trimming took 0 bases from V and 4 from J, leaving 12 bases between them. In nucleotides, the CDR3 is TGTGCCAGCAGCTTAGGCAGACCGAGTGGCTATGGCTACACCTTC. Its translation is CASSLGRPSGYGYTF.

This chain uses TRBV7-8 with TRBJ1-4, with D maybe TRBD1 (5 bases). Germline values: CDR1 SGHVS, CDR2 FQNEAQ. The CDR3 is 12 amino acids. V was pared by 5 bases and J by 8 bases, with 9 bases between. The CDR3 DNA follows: TGTGCCAGCAGCGACAACAGGGAAAAACTGTTTTTT. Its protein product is CASSDNREKLFF.

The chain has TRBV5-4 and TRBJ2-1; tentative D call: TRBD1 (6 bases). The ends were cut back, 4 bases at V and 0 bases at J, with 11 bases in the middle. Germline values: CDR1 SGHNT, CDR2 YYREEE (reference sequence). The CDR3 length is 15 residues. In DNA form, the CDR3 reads TGTGCCAGCAGCGTCGACAGGAGCTCCTACAATGAGCAGTTCTTC. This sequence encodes CASSVDRSSYNEQFF.

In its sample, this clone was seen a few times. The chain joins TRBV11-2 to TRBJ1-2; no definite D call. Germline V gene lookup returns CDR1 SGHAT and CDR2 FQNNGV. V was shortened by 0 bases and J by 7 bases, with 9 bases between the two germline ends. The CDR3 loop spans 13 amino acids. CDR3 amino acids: CASSLELPGGYTF. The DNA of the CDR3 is TGTGCCAGCAGCTTAGAACTCCCGGGTGGCTACACCTTC.

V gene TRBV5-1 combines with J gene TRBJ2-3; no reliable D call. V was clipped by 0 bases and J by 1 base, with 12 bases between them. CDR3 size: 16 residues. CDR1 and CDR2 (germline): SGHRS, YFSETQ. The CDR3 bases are TGCGCCAGCAGCTTGGAATTTGTGGTCCGCACAGATACGCAGTATTTT. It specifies CASSLEFVVRTDTQYF.

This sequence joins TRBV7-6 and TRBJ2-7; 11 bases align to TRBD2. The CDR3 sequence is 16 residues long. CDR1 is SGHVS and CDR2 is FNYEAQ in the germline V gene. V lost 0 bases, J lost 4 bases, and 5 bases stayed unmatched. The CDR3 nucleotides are TGTGCCAGCAGCTTAGCGATGACTAGCGGGACGTACGAGCAGTACTTC. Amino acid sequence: CASSLAMTSGTYEQYF.